The 29 T cell receptor beta chains below were found in one sample sequenced in a study of vaccination effects on CD4 cells after COVID-19. Measured with immunoSEQ multiplex PCR; TCRdb has only the in-frame clones, and not every one. The top ten clones hold under 13% of a sample with more than 20,000 clones, roughly 70% of them seen once. Antigen specificity for these receptors is unknown. Antigen-specific CD4+ T cells were first expanded with viral peptide pools by the ViraFEST assay and only then sequenced. The authors isolated CD4+ T cells after around nine days of culture. Each vaccine recipient was nucleocapsid antibody negative and had no prior SARS-CoV-2 infection. Material: CD4+ T cells from PBMCs cultured with HCoV-NL63 spike peptides, obtained before COVID-19 vaccination. The source of these receptors is a human donor who received a COVID-19 vaccine.

The rearrangement joins TRBV6-4 to TRBJ2-3; 7 bases are shared with TRBD2. The CDR3 is made up of 15 amino acids. Germline-derived CDR1 and CDR2 are MRHNA and SNTAGT. J lost 1 base, V lost 4 bases, and 5 bases had no gene match. The CDR3 nucleotides are TGTGCCAGCAGTGCTAGCGCGGGGGGCACAGATACGCAGTATTTT. Translation gives CASSASAGGTDTQYF.

Concerning this clone: The junction departs from the called germline gene at one end, perhaps through a read error. The gene calls are TRBV11-2 and TRBJ2-7; D is perhaps TRBD1 or TRBD2 (5 bases each). The CDR3 covers 12 residues. The germline CDR1 and CDR2 sequences are SGHAT and FQNNGV. CDR3 nucleotides: TGTGCCAGCAGCTTAGATATAGGGACCTGTCACTTC. Protein: CASSLDIGTCHF.

This rearrangement joins TRBV7-2 to TRBJ2-7, with D maybe TRBD1 (5 bases). V was pared by 5 bases and J by 1 base, with 9 bases between. The CDR3 loop spans 13 amino acids. Germline CDR1 is SGHTA and CDR2 is FQGNSA. Written as DNA, the CDR3 is TGTGCCAGCAGCGCCGACAGATCCTACGAGCAGTACTTC. It yields the protein CASSADRSYEQYF.

This clone was picked up a small number of times. This rearrangement joins TRBV10-1 to TRBJ2-7; possibly TRBD2 for D (6 bases). CDR3 length equals 15 residues. The V end lost 7 bases, the J end lost 3 bases, and 19 bases lay between the germline ends. Per germline, CDR1 WNHNN and CDR2 SYGVQD (reference sequence). The CDR3 DNA reads as TGCGCCAGCATGGTCCGGACCTCAGCGGGCTACGAGCAGTACTTC. Its translation: CASMVRTSAGYEQYF.

The V gene is TRBV12-3 or TRBV12-4, the J gene TRBJ1-2; D ambiguous. The CDR3 extends over 12 amino acids. V was trimmed by 3 bases and J by 3 bases, leaving 5 bases between them. The CDR3 sequence is CASSLGYYGYTF. The CDR3, as DNA: TGTGCCAGCAGTTTGGGTTACTATGGCTACACCTTC.

The chain uses TRBV6-1 and TRBJ2-6, with D maybe TRBD2 (7 bases). Germline V lookup: CDR1 MNHNS, CDR2 SASEGT. The V end lost 3 bases, the J end lost 1 base, and 13 bases lay between the germline ends. This CDR3 is 17 amino acids long. The chain's CDR3 is CASSDRGGGSGANVLTF. The CDR3 bases are TGTGCCAGCAGTGACCGGGGAGGGGGATCTGGGGCCAACGTCCTGACTTTC.

The gene calls are TRBV5-1 and TRBJ2-2, with D perhaps matching TRBD1 (5 bases). CDR1 is SGHRS and CDR2 is YFSETQ in the germline V gene. This CDR3 contains 16 residues. The V gene lost 3 bases and the J gene lost 0 bases, with 12 bases spanning the gap. CDR3 bases: TGCGCCAGCAGCTCCCTGACAGCCTCGAACACCGGGGAGCTGTTTTTT. Its translation is CASSSLTASNTGELFF.

J is TRBJ2-1 and V is TRBV2, with unresolved D. CDR1 SNHLY and CDR2 FYNNEI come from the germline V gene. CDR3 length equals 17 residues. Trimming removed 2 bases from V and 0 bases from J, with 14 bases in between. The CDR3 loop reads CASSELVTLSSYNEQFF. The CDR3 nucleotides read TGTGCCAGCAGTGAATTAGTAACCCTGAGCTCCTACAATGAGCAGTTCTTC.

V gene TRBV9 combines with J gene TRBJ2-5; 7 bases map to TRBD2. The CDR3 spans 14 residues. Germline V CDR1 and CDR2: SGDLS, YYNGEE. The V and J ends lost 2 bases and 2 bases, in that order; junction bases with no gene match: 3. CDR3 loop: CASSVELAQETQYF. In DNA form, the CDR3 reads TGTGCCAGCAGCGTGGAACTAGCGCAAGAGACCCAGTACTTC.

This clone has a handful of counts. The chain recombines TRBV5-1 with TRBJ1-4; 7 bases fit TRBD1. V trimming: 4 bases; J trimming: 0 bases; junction bases outside the gene matches: 6. CDR3 size: 16 residues. Germline V gene sequence: CDR1 SGHRS, CDR2 YFSETQ. The CDR3 sequence: CASSPLQGATNEKLFF. CDR3 DNA sequence: TGCGCCAGCAGCCCGCTCCAGGGGGCAACTAATGAAAAACTGTTTTTT.

The rearrangement uses TRBV4-1 and TRBJ2-7, with 8 nucleotides matching TRBD2. The germline CDR1 and CDR2 sequences are MGHRA and YSYEKL. The CDR3 sequence is 15 residues long. The trim removed 0 bases at V and 2 bases at J, leaving 3 bases unmatched. CDR3 nucleotide sequence: TGCGCCAGCAGCCAAGAACTAGCGGACCCCTACGAGCAGTACTTC. It specifies CASSQELADPYEQYF.

This chain connects TRBV5-1 to TRBJ2-3; tentatively, D is TRBD2 (5 bases). The germline V gene encodes CDR1 SGHRS and CDR2 YFSETQ. Trimming removed 4 bases from V and 4 bases from J, with 10 bases in between. The CDR3 contains 13 residues. CDR3 sequence: CASSQAGADTQYF. The DNA for the CDR3 is TGCGCCAGCAGCCAGGCCGGGGCAGATACGCAGTATTTT.

J is TRBJ1-5 and V is TRBV6-5; D gene uncertain. Germline lookup yields CDR1 MNHEY and CDR2 SVGAGI. V gave up 2 bases and J gave up 5 bases, with 7 bases separating them. CDR3 length: 13 amino acids. The CDR3 sequence: CASSYEAYQPQHF. CDR3 nucleotide sequence: TGTGCCAGCAGTTACGAAGCTTATCAGCCCCAGCATTTT.

This clone was recorded once. V and J are TRBV7-9 and TRBJ2-5; 7 bases fit TRBD1. The CDR3 loop spans 15 amino acids. From germline, CDR1 is SEHNR and CDR2 FQNEAQ (reference sequence). With 5 bases clipped from V and 0 bases from J, the junction kept 6 bases outside the gene matches. The CDR3 loop is CASSQGTVYQETQYF. In nucleotides, the CDR3 is TGTGCCAGCAGCCAAGGGACAGTCTACCAAGAGACCCAGTACTTC. Full variable domain (missing parts from reference TRBV7-9 and TRBJ2-5): DTGVSQNPRHKITKRGQNVTFRCDPISEHNRLYWYRQTLGQGPEFLTYFQNEAQLEKSRLLSDRFSAERPKGSFSTLEIQRTEQGDSAMYLCASSQGTVYQETQYFGPGTRLLVL.

The gene calls are TRBV27 and TRBJ1-2; D gene unclear. CDR3 length equals 13 residues. The V end was cut by 5 bases, the J end by 4 bases, with 11 bases between. Germline CDR1 MNHEY, CDR2 SMNVEV (reference sequence). The DNA for the CDR3 is TGTGCCAGCAGTCCCCCTAACAGCTATGGCTACACCTTC. It encodes CASSPPNSYGYTF.

The chain is built from TRBV4-1 and TRBJ1-6, with a possible D match to TRBD1 (6 bases). Germline values: CDR1 MGHRA, CDR2 YSYEKL. The CDR3 runs 14 residues. V lost 0 bases and J 9 bases, leaving 9 bases between the germline ends. CDR3 in amino acids: CASSQDWGASPLHF. DNA for the CDR3: TGCGCCAGCAGCCAAGATTGGGGGGCTTCACCCCTCCACTTT.

The chain recombines TRBV6-5 with TRBJ2-7; tentatively, D is TRBD2 (5 bases). The V gene's germline CDR1 is MNHEY and CDR2 SVGAGI. The CDR3 totals 15 residues. The V gene lost 0 bases and the J gene lost 4 bases, with 13 bases spanning the gap. The CDR3, as DNA: TGTGCCAGCAGTTACTCTACGGGATACCGTTACGAGCAGTACTTC. It is translated as CASSYSTGYRYEQYF.

The chain couples TRBV6-2 or TRBV6-3 to TRBJ2-1, with a tentative D call TRBD2 (6 bases). In germline, CDR1 is MNHEY, CDR2 SVGEGT. V lost 6 bases to trimming and J lost 2 bases, with 17 bases between them. This CDR3 spans 16 amino acids. CDR3 DNA: TGTGCCAGCAGCACAATCGGGACGGGGGCCTACAATGAGCAGTTCTTC. Its translation is CASSTIGTGAYNEQFF.

The sample holds a few counts of this clone. The CDR3 DNA follows: TGCGCCAGCAGCATACAGGGCCCAACGAACACTGAAGCTTTCTTT. Translation gives CASSIQGPTNTEAFF. The chain links TRBV5-1 to TRBJ1-1, with D possibly matching TRBD1 (6 bases). Germline CDR1 reads SGHRS; CDR2 reads YFSETQ. The CDR3 covers 15 residues. V was cut by 4 bases and J by 1 base, with 14 bases left in between.

This chain uses TRBV7-2 with TRBJ1-3; D possibly corresponds to TRBD1 (6 bases). Trimming cost V 3 bases and J 2 bases, with 17 bases left between them. Germline V gene lookup returns CDR1 SGHTA and CDR2 FQGNSA. This CDR3 spans 17 amino acids. CDR3 DNA sequence: TGTGCCAGCAGCTTGGAGACAGGCTTAGGTACTGGAAACACCATATATTTT. It codes for CASSLETGLGTGNTIYF.

The rearrangement links TRBV25-1 to TRBJ1-3; the D gene is possibly TRBD1 (5 bases). V was clipped by 6 bases and J by 4 bases, with 13 bases between them. Germline V lookup: CDR1 MGHDK, CDR2 SYGVNS. The CDR3 is 14 amino acids. CDR3 sequence reads: CASSLTGHGNTIYF. As DNA, the CDR3 is TGTGCCAGCAGCTTAACAGGTCACGGAAACACCATATATTTT.

This chain joins TRBV9 and TRBJ2-7; TRBD1 agrees at 8 bases. The V gene end was trimmed by 1 base and the J gene end by 3 bases; junction bases not matched to a gene: 3. The length of the CDR3 is 14 residues. The germline V gene has CDR1 SGDLS and CDR2 YYNGEE. The CDR3 is CASSVTGGDYEQYF. The CDR3 region has the DNA TGTGCCAGCAGCGTAACAGGGGGTGACTACGAGCAGTACTTC.

This clone occurred a few times. The chain uses TRBV20-1 and TRBJ2-5; D unresolved. The CDR3 is 11 amino acids. Germline CDR1 reads DFQATT; CDR2 reads SNEGSKA (reference sequence). Trimming pared 3 bases from V and 4 bases from J, leaving 6 bases between. The CDR3 DNA follows: TGCAGTGCTAGTTCTTCAGAGACCCAGTACTTC. Its protein is CSASSSETQYF.

The chain employs TRBV12-3 or TRBV12-4 and TRBJ1-3; D remains unclear. This CDR3 contains 13 residues. The ends were cut back, 7 bases at V and 3 bases at J, with 10 bases in the middle. CDR3 DNA sequence: TGTGCCAGCACGAACAGCGATGGAAACACCATATATTTT. Translation gives CASTNSDGNTIYF.

The rearrangement uses TRBV19 and TRBJ1-5, with no clear D. V gave up 6 bases and J gave up 0 bases, with 9 bases separating them. CDR1 is LNHDA and CDR2 is SQIVND in the germline V gene (reference sequence). The CDR3 covers 14 residues. The CDR3 protein is CASSGQYSNQPQHF. As DNA, the CDR3 is TGTGCCAGTAGCGGGCAGTATAGCAATCAGCCCCAGCATTTT.

As regards this clone: An end of the junction differs from the germline gene, which may be a read error. The chain links TRBV11-3 to TRBJ2-1; weak D call: TRBD1 (6 bases). The germline V gene has CDR1 SGHNT and CDR2 YENEEA. The CDR3 is 13 amino acids. The CDR3 sequence is CASSSITGNAQFF. As DNA, the CDR3 is TGTGCCAGCAGCTCTATTACAGGGAATGCGCAGTTCTTC.

In its sample, this clone was seen a few times. The chain combines TRBV29-1 with TRBJ1-1; D is uncertain. Germline-derived CDR1 and CDR2 are SQVTM and ANQGSEA. CDR3 length: 12 amino acids. The germline V and J ends were trimmed by 4 bases and 0 bases, with 6 bases remaining between them. This CDR3 is CSVGRMNTEAFF. CDR3 DNA: TGCAGCGTTGGACGTATGAACACTGAAGCTTTCTTT. Full variable domain (rest looked up from reference TRBV29-1 and TRBJ1-1): SAVISQKPSRDICQRGTSLTIQCQVDSQVTMMFWYRQQPGQSLTLIATANQGSEATYESGFVIDKFPISRPNLTFSTLTVSNMSPEDSSIYLCSVGRMNTEAFFGQGTRLTVV.

The rearrangement links TRBV18 to TRBJ2-2; possibly TRBD1 for D (7 bases). Germline CDR1 KGHSH, CDR2 LQKENI. This CDR3 is built from 15 residues. V was trimmed by 3 bases and J by 5 bases, leaving 13 bases between them. CDR3: CASSPKTGRTGELFF. The CDR3 nucleotides read TGTGCCAGCTCACCTAAGACAGGGAGGACCGGGGAGCTGTTTTTT.

This clone was detected a few times. This chain joins TRBV15 and TRBJ2-4; D is unresolved. Germline lookup yields CDR1 LNHNV and CDR2 YYDKDF (reference sequence). This CDR3 contains 17 residues. The germline V and J ends were trimmed by 5 bases and 4 bases, with 21 bases remaining between them. The CDR3 bases are TGTGCCACCAGCTCCCCCAGAGGAACAGCTGCGAAAAACATTCAGTACTTC. Amino acid sequence: CATSSPRGTAAKNIQYF. The full variable domain, completed using reference TRBV15 and TRBJ2-4, is DAMVIQNPRYQVTQFGKPVTLSCSQTLNHNVMYWYQQKSSQAPKLLFHYYDKDFNNEADTPDNFQSRRPNTSFCFLDIRSPGLGDTAMYLCATSSPRGTAAKNIQYFGAGTRLSVL.